This T cell receptor (beta chain) comes out of a study of technical replicates of blood from several donors. V lost 0 bases to trimming and J lost 7 bases; unmatched junction nucleotides: 12. Per germline, CDR1 MGHRA and CDR2 YSYEKL. This CDR3 is 18 amino acids long. In its sample, this clone was seen once. Data came from immunoSEQ multiplex PCR; TCRdb stores just in-frame clones and leaves some out. The sample contains about 80,000 clones, around 97% of which appear only once. Material for sequencing was T cells isolated from PBMCs. This receptor was obtained from a human donor in good health. This chain connects TRBV4-1 to TRBJ1-3, with 10 bases matching TRBD1. The CDR3 DNA reads TGCGCCAGCAGCCAAGAAGAAGGAGGAAGACAGGGGGCGAACACCATATATTTT. Translation: CASSQEEGGRQGANTIYF.